This T cell receptor beta chain was identified during a study of cytomegalovirus exposure and HLA in healthy donors. Study as a whole: A previous analysis identified approximately 120 million unique TCR beta sequences derived from 180 million or so T cells. Notes on the study in general: Clonal expansion was found to be greater in HLA-associated TCR beta chains than in equally common others in a later analysis. Beyond CMV serostatus, there was no information to go on about immune exposure. A later analysis reported that several of the most significant clusters appeared to be linked to common viral pathogens, among them Epstein-Barr virus.

This CDR3 has 14 amino acids. J gave up 3 bases and V 2 bases, and 4 bases lay outside the gene matches. CDR1 and CDR2 from the germline V gene are SQVTM and ANQGSEA. Both 60 Vbeta primers and 13 Jbeta primers went into the PCR. Method: immunoSEQ multiplex PCR; TCRdb's copy keeps in-frame clones and lacks some. The data hold about 210,000 clones, with more than 65% observed a single time. With respect to this clone: Its antigen is not identified.

The sequence was obtained from a man aged 40-50 years in good health and CMV-seropositive. The gene calls are TRBV29-1 and TRBJ2-1, with 7 bases that match TRBD2. What was sequenced was PBMCs. The CDR3 sequence is CSVEWGGDYNEQFF. CDR3 coding DNA: TGCAGCGTTGAATGGGGAGGGGACTACAATGAGCAGTTCTTC.